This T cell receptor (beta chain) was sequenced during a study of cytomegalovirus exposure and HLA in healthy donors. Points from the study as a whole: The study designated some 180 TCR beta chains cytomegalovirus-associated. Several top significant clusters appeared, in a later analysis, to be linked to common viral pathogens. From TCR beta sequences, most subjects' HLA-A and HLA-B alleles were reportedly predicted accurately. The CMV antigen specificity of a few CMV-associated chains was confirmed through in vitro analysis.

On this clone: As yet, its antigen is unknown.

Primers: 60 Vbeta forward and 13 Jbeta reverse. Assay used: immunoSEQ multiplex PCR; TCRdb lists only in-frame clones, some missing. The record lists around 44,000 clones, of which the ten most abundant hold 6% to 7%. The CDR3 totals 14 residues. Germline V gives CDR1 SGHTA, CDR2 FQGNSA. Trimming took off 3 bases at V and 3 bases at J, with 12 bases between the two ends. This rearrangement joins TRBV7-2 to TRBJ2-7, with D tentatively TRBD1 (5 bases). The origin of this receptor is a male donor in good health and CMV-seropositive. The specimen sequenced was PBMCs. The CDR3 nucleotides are TGTGCCAGCAGCTTGGCAGGGTTAGTCTACGAGCAGTACTTC. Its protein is CASSLAGLVYEQYF. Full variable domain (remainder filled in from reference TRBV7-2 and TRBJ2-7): GAGVSQSPSNKVTEKGKDVELRCDPISGHTALYWYRQSLGQGLEFLIYFQGNSAPDKSGLPSDRFSAERTGGSVSTLTIQRTQQEDSAVYLCASSLAGLVYEQYFGPGTRLTVT.